Below are 2 T cell receptor beta chains sequenced from a single sample in a study of blood T cell repertoires in COVID-19. The assay was immunoSEQ multiplex PCR, and TCRdb's table has in-frame clones only and misses some. The table includes roughly 700,000 clones, 85% to 90% detected once. Material for sequencing was peripheral blood. The receptors here all came from a young woman with acute or convalescent COVID-19.

CDR3 nucleotide sequence: TGCGCCAGCAGCCACCGACAGGGGGCCAATGAGCAGTTCTTC. Amino acid sequence: CASSHRQGANEQFF. The chain has TRBV4-3 and TRBJ2-1; TRBD1 aligns across 10 bases. This CDR3 has 14 amino acids. CDR1 and CDR2 from the germline V gene are LGHNA and YSLEER. With 3 bases clipped from V and 6 bases from J, the junction kept 2 bases outside the gene matches.

V gene TRBV27 combines with J gene TRBJ1-4, with 9 bases identical to TRBD1. Germline lookup yields CDR1 MNHEY and CDR2 SMNVEV (reference sequence). Losses at the gene ends were 6 bases for V and 4 bases for J; bases not matched to a gene: 6. The length of the CDR3 is 15 residues. The CDR3 loop reads CASRSMGQGNEKLFF. CDR3 nucleotide sequence: TGTGCCAGCAGGAGTATGGGACAGGGTAATGAAAAACTGTTTTTT.